This TCR beta chain was identified in a study of blood T cell repertoires in COVID-19. On the study more broadly: From the United States, Italy and Spain came samples of acute and convalescent COVID-19.

Looked up from germline, CDR1 is ENHRY and CDR2 is SYGVKD. CDR3 length: 11 amino acids. Trimming shortened V by 4 bases and J by 6 bases, and 6 bases separated the two germline ends. The data were produced by immunoSEQ multiplex PCR, yet TCRdb's version contains in-frame clones alone and is incomplete. The data contain 130,000 to 150,000 clones, roughly 90% of them singletons. This chain uses TRBV10-3 with TRBJ1-1; tentatively, D is TRBD1 (6 bases). Input material: peripheral blood. The TCR comes from a man aged 65-85 years with acute or convalescent COVID-19. CDR3 nucleotides: TGTGCCATCAGTGCAGGGGCTGAAGCTTTCTTT. Its translation is CAISAGAEAFF.